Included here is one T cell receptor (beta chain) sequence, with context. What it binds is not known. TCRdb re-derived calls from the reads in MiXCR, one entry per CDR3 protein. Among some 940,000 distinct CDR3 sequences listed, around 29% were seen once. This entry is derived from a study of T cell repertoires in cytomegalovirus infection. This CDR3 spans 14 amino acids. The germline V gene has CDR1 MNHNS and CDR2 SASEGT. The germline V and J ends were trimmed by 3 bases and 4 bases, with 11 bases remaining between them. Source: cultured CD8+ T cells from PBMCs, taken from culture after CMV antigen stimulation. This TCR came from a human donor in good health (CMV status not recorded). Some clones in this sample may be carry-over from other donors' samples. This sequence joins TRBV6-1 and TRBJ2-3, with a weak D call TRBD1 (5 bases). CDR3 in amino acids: CASSDRVGPDTQYF. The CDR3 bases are TGTGCCAGCAGTGACAGGGTTGGGCCAGATACGCAGTATTTT.